The present entry profiles one T cell receptor (beta chain) with its context. This record belongs to a study of blood T cell repertoires in COVID-19. Study-level background: Samples representing acute and convalescent COVID-19 were sourced from the United States, Italy and Spain. PBMCs, B-cell-depleted T cells, or T cells were the source of the cDNA or gDNA that made up the material.

V lost 6 bases and J 3 bases, leaving 14 bases between the germline ends. The V gene's germline CDR1 is MGHRA and CDR2 YSYEKL. CDR3 length: 14 amino acids. Authors' methods: Reference gene primer amplification in the assay estimated nucleated cell counts. Some clones are missing from TCRdb's copy, which holds only in-frame ones; the method was immunoSEQ multiplex PCR. That table supplies the V and J calls and clone size; D and trimming were determined from the DNA. The repertoire includes roughly 200,000 clones, around nine tenths of them detected once, and roughly 6% sits in the top ten. Sequencing used peripheral blood. This sequence originates from a man aged 35 to 55 with active or convalescent COVID-19. The chain is built from TRBV4-1 and TRBJ1-1, with D possibly being TRBD1 (5 bases). For the CDR3, the DNA is TGCGCCAGCAGTCTAAGGACATTCGACACTGAAGCTTTCTTT. It translates to CASSLRTFDTEAFF.